The next 20 T cell receptor beta chains were all read from a single sample in a study of T-cell memory formation after mild COVID-19 (dated by TCRdb to the early 2020s). Library generation was performed with 5' RACE. The instrument given in TCRdb is Illumina NovaSeq 6000. TCRdb handled the public reads itself, with Q25 trimming in fastp and clone calling in MiXCR, and kept productive beta chains. CDR3 protein sequences are deduplicated, and each keeps its most common genes and DNA. This sample holds 470,000 or so distinct CDR3 sequences; roughly 23% were observed only once. Clones ranked in the top ten supply around 12% of the sample. Sequenced: PBMCs or a T cell subset sorted from them (not recorded which). The source is an adult woman who had mild COVID-19 (a few samples of this study predate the infection). The sample titles of this study are shuffled in the database, so cell type and time point are left out; the donor was told from shared clones.

This clonotype has a handful of counts. This chain links TRBV6-5 with TRBJ2-1; D is undetermined. Trimming shortened V by 0 bases and J by 0 bases, and 12 bases separated the two germline ends. The germline gives CDR1 MNHEY, CDR2 SVGAGI. The CDR3 extends over 17 amino acids. CDR3 protein: CASSYSPPESSYNEQFF. CDR3 in DNA: TGTGCCAGCAGTTACTCGCCCCCTGAGAGCTCCTACAATGAGCAGTTCTTC.

The chain has TRBV4-2 and TRBJ2-5, with D uncertain. The germline V and J ends were trimmed by 0 bases and 5 bases, with 22 bases remaining between them. The CDR3 length is 18 residues. Looked up from germline, CDR1 is LGHNA and CDR2 is YNFKEQ. In DNA, the CDR3 is TGTGCCAGCAGCCAAGATACGATACGAGTTACGGTGGAGGAGACCCAGTACTTC. It specifies CASSQDTIRVTVEETQYF.

CDR3 nucleotides: TGTGCCAGCAGTGATAGGGTAACCTACGAGCAGTACTTC. Translated: CASSDRVTYEQYF. The gene calls are TRBV2 and TRBJ2-7; D call uncertain. V dropped 3 bases and J dropped 2 bases, with 8 bases sitting between them. The CDR3 is made up of 13 amino acids. CDR1 and CDR2 (germline): SNHLY, FYNNEI.

This clonotype was seen repeatedly, ten times or more. This chain links TRBV27 with TRBJ2-7; no clear D gene. Germline V gives CDR1 MNHEY, CDR2 SMNVEV (reference sequence). The V and J ends lost 2 bases and 2 bases respectively, with 7 bases between them. The CDR3 has 13 residues. CDR3 nucleotide sequence: TGTGCCAGCAGTTTAAACCCAGCCTACGAGCAGTACTTC. Protein: CASSLNPAYEQYF.

In this sample, this clonotype turned up a few times. This chain connects TRBV21-1 to TRBJ2-1; the tabulated D call, TRBD1, remains unverified against the DNA. TRBV21-1 is a known pseudogene. This CDR3 is built from 16 residues. CDR3 bases: TGTGCCAGCAGCTTCCGAAGAAGGGACAGGGACAATGAGCAGTTCTTC. This gives the protein CASSFRRRDRDNEQFF.

This clonotype was detected a few times. The genes are TRBV5-5 and TRBJ2-5, with 12 positions matching TRBD2. Germline values: CDR1 SGHKS, CDR2 YYEKEE (reference sequence). Unmatched junction bases numbered 12, after V lost 4 bases and J lost 5 bases. The CDR3 sequence is 17 residues long. Written as DNA, the CDR3 is TGTGCCAGCAGCCCACCCCAGACTAGCGGGGGCGGCGAGACCCAGTACTTC. This encodes CASSPPQTSGGGETQYF.

The chain carries TRBV13 and TRBJ2-1; D may be TRBD1 (5 bases). Germline V gene data show CDR1 as PRHDT and CDR2 as FYEKMQ (reference sequence). Trimming took 5 bases from V and 6 from J, leaving 17 bases between them. The CDR3 consists of 15 residues. The CDR3 protein is CASSRPTQGSNEQFF. The CDR3 coding sequence is TGTGCCAGCAGCCGCCCCACCCAGGGCTCCAATGAGCAGTTCTTC. Together with reference TRBV13 and TRBJ2-1, the CDR3 gives the full variable domain: AAGVIQSPRHLIKEKRETATLKCYPIPRHDTVYWYQQGPGQDPQFLISFYEKMQSDKGSIPDRFSAQQFSDYHSELNMSSLELGDSALYFCASSRPTQGSNEQFFGPGTRLTVL.

The chain employs TRBV5-6 and TRBJ2-4; tentatively, D is TRBD1 or TRBD2 (5 bases each). The CDR3 has 15 amino acids. V was pared by 2 bases and J by 3 bases, with 12 bases between. CDR1 and CDR2 from the germline V gene are SGHDT and YYEEEE. The CDR3 protein is CASSFDWDGKNIQYF. DNA for the CDR3: TGTGCCAGCAGCTTTGATTGGGACGGCAAAAACATTCAGTACTTC. The variable domain in full, with the rest retrieved from reference TRBV5-6 and TRBJ2-4, is DAGVTQSPTHLIKTRGQQVTLRCSPKSGHDTVSWYQQALGQGPQFIFQYYEEEERQRGNFPDRFSGHQFPNYSSELNVNALLLGDSALYLCASSFDWDGKNIQYFGAGTRLSVL.

The rearrangement links TRBV13 to TRBJ2-1; D may be TRBD1 or TRBD2 (5 bases each). This CDR3 spans 14 amino acids. Germline loops: CDR1 PRHDT, CDR2 FYEKMQ (reference sequence). V dropped 0 bases and J dropped 10 bases, with 13 bases sitting between them. The CDR3: CASSLGRGPTEQFF. CDR3 bases: TGTGCCAGCAGCTTAGGGAGGGGACCCACCGAGCAGTTCTTC.

This chain connects TRBV6-1 to TRBJ1-2; no definite D call. The CDR3 runs to 14 residues. V shed 0 bases and J shed 8 bases, with 13 bases lying between them. Germline V gene data show CDR1 as MNHNS and CDR2 as SASEGT. This CDR3 is CASSEAVRSTGYTF. The CDR3 nucleotides read TGTGCCAGCAGTGAAGCAGTTCGGTCTACGGGCTACACCTTC.

This clonotype has only a few counts. V gene TRBV18 combines with J gene TRBJ2-2; D unclear. The CDR3 is made up of 15 amino acids. Germline V gene sequence: CDR1 KGHSH, CDR2 LQKENI. Trimming left V 3 bases short and J 6 bases short, with 14 bases between. For the CDR3, the DNA is TGTGCCAGCTCACCCCGCTCACCCGCCGCCGGGGAGCTGTTTTTT. It codes for CASSPRSPAAGELFF. Supplemented by reference TRBV18 and TRBJ2-2, the full variable domain reads NAGVMQNPRHLVRRRGQEARLRCSPMKGHSHVYWYRQLPEEGLKFMVYLQKENIIDESGMPKERFSAEFPKEGPSILRIQQVVRGDSAAYFCASSPRSPAAGELFFGEGSRLTVL.

This chain links TRBV6-6 with TRBJ2-7, with D maybe TRBD1 (7 bases). Germline values: CDR1 MNHNY, CDR2 SVGAGI (reference sequence). Deletions cut 6 bases from V and 6 bases from J, with 18 bases between. This CDR3 has 14 residues. The CDR3 region has the DNA TGTGCCAGCAGCCCGCAGGGGGGACTTAGCGAGCAGTACTTC. Protein: CASSPQGGLSEQYF.

This clonotype was detected only a few times. The V gene is TRBV7-8, the J gene TRBJ2-1; no firm D call. Germline CDR1 and CDR2: SGHVS and FQNEAQ. This CDR3 is 16 amino acids long. V gave up 6 bases and J gave up 0 bases, with 15 bases separating them. The CDR3 spells CASRESIRSSYNEQFF. CDR3 nucleotides: TGTGCCAGCAGGGAATCTATCAGGAGCTCCTACAATGAGCAGTTCTTC.

This clonotype appeared a few times. The chain carries TRBV5-6 and TRBJ2-5; the match to TRBD2 covers 7 bases. The V and J ends lost 4 bases and 5 bases, in that order; junction bases with no gene match: 17. The CDR3 is made up of 17 amino acids. Germline V gene sequence: CDR1 SGHDT, CDR2 YYEEEE. Here the CDR3 reads CASSQGKTSMSRETQYF. In DNA, the CDR3 is TGTGCCAGCAGCCAAGGGAAGACTAGCATGTCCCGGGAGACCCAGTACTTC.

This sequence joins TRBV19 and TRBJ2-6, with D perhaps matching TRBD1 or TRBD2 (5 bases each). The V and J ends lost 3 bases and 0 bases respectively, with 9 bases between them. The length of the CDR3 is 16 residues. CDR1 and CDR2 from the germline V gene are LNHDA and SQIVND (reference sequence). The CDR3 DNA sequence: TGTGCCAGTAGTATGCCGGGGCGCTCTGGGGCCAACGTCCTGACTTTC. Its translation is CASSMPGRSGANVLTF.

The gene calls are TRBV12-3 or TRBV12-4 and TRBJ2-5; 14 bases map to TRBD2. Trimming at V came to 3 bases and at J to 5 bases, leaving 8 bases not matched to a gene. The CDR3 is 17 residues long. As DNA, the CDR3 is TGTGCCAGCAGTTTGACTAGCGGGGGGGCCTTTTCCGAGACCCAGTACTTC. Amino acids: CASSLTSGGAFSETQYF.

This chain connects TRBV20-1 to TRBJ2-7; D may be TRBD1 or TRBD2 (5 bases each). Per germline, CDR1 DFQATT and CDR2 SNEGSKA (reference sequence). The CDR3 runs 14 residues. The V end was cut by 3 bases, the J end by 7 bases, with 19 bases between. For the CDR3, the DNA is TGCAGTGCTAGTGCCGGGACGGACCTAGGGGAGCAGTACTTC. It encodes CSASAGTDLGEQYF.

Of note for this clonotype: A read error may produce the germline difference seen at one junction end. CDR3 bases: TGTGCCTGGAGTGCTGCGGGGCTTCACCTTCAAGGGACCCAGTACTTC. Its translation: CAWSAAGLHLQGTQYF. The V and J genes are TRBV30 and TRBJ2-5; D is possibly TRBD2 (6 bases). This CDR3 contains 16 residues. The germline V gene has CDR1 GTSNPN and CDR2 SVGIG (reference sequence).

The chain couples TRBV6-2 or TRBV6-3 to TRBJ2-7; D assignment may be TRBD1 or TRBD2 (5 bases each). With 8 bases removed from V and 3 bases from J, the gap between germline ends came to 14 bases. The CDR3 totals 13 residues. Germline V gives CDR1 MNHEY, CDR2 SVGEGT. For the CDR3, the DNA is TGTGCCAGCCGGGACGCCGGATACTACGAGCAGTACTTC. Amino acid sequence: CASRDAGYYEQYF.

The chain uses TRBV5-1 and TRBJ1-1; 7 bases line up with TRBD1. The germline V gene has CDR1 SGHRS and CDR2 YFSETQ. The CDR3 is 12 residues long. Trimming cost V 4 bases and J 11 bases; bases outside gene matches: 8. As DNA, the CDR3 is TGCGCCAGCAGCGGGGACAGCCACGAGGCTTTCTTT. Translated, it gives CASSGDSHEAFF.